Each of the 29 T cell receptor beta chains below was sequenced from the same sample in a study of cytomegalovirus exposure and HLA in healthy donors. PCR primers comprised 60 Vbeta and 13 Jbeta primers. The repertoire was sequenced with immunoSEQ multiplex PCR; TCRdb's copy has only in-frame clones and lacks some. Here the sample spans 100,000 to 150,000 clones, less than 80% being singletons. The sequenced sample consisted of PBMCs. Source of these receptors: a man aged 30 to 45 in good health and CMV-seronegative.

This chain connects TRBV30 to TRBJ2-3; 8 bases align to TRBD2. Germline V lookup: CDR1 GTSNPN, CDR2 SVGIG (reference sequence). V lost 3 bases, J lost 7 bases, and 18 bases stayed unmatched. The CDR3 is 17 amino acids. The CDR3 region is CAWRDRGGAPAGNTQYF. The DNA of the CDR3 is TGTGCCTGGAGGGATCGGGGGGGCGCTCCGGCGGGAAATACGCAGTATTTT.

This sequence joins TRBV4-1 and TRBJ2-7; D is unresolved. V was cut by 0 bases and J by 2 bases, with 5 bases left in between. The CDR3 is made up of 13 amino acids. Looked up from germline, CDR1 is MGHRA and CDR2 is YSYEKL. The CDR3 DNA is TGCGCCAGCAGCCAAGATCAAACCTACGAGCAGTACTTC. Protein: CASSQDQTYEQYF.

The V call is TRBV30, the J call TRBJ2-2, with TRBD2 identical over 11 bases. The CDR3 loop spans 18 amino acids. Trimming removed 2 bases from V and 0 bases from J; junction bases left unmatched: 8. Germline V CDR1 and CDR2: GTSNPN, SVGIG (reference sequence). CDR3 in DNA: TGTGCCTGGAGTCAACTAGCGGGGGACCTTTCGAACACCGGGGAGCTGTTTTTT. Translating it yields CAWSQLAGDLSNTGELFF.

V usage is TRBV10-2 and J usage is TRBJ2-7, with D tentatively TRBD2 (6 bases). V dropped 4 bases and J dropped 3 bases, with 10 bases sitting between them. Germline V gives CDR1 WSHSY, CDR2 SAAADI. CDR3 length: 13 amino acids. The CDR3 reads CASSGGLYYEQYF. The CDR3 coding sequence is TGCGCCAGCAGTGGAGGACTATACTACGAGCAGTACTTC.

The J gene is TRBJ1-2, the V gene TRBV10-3; 9 nucleotides agree with TRBD1. The CDR3 extends over 16 amino acids. Trimming took 2 bases from V and 0 from J; bases not matched to a gene: 4. Germline V CDR1 and CDR2: ENHRY, SYGVKD. This CDR3 reads CAISEGGQGANYGYTF. The CDR3 DNA follows: TGTGCCATCAGTGAGGGGGGACAGGGAGCTAACTATGGCTACACCTTC.

This sequence joins TRBV4-1 and TRBJ1-1, with 9 bases fitting TRBD1. This CDR3 spans 15 amino acids. From germline, CDR1 is MGHRA and CDR2 YSYEKL. The junction had 8 bases not matched to a gene; V was cut back by 3 bases and J by 6 bases. CDR3 residues: CASSHGDRDSAEAFF. The CDR3 DNA is TGCGCCAGCAGCCACGGGGACAGGGACTCCGCTGAAGCTTTCTTT.

The chain employs TRBV30 and TRBJ1-1; D remains ambiguous. This CDR3 spans 13 amino acids. V gave up 0 bases and J gave up 5 bases, with 10 bases separating them. Per the germline V gene, CDR1 is GTSNPN and CDR2 is SVGIG (reference sequence). The CDR3 sequence is CAWSVLDGTEAFF. DNA of the CDR3: TGTGCCTGGAGTGTACTAGACGGGACTGAAGCTTTCTTT.

The gene calls are TRBV12-5 and TRBJ2-5, with 7 bases that match TRBD1. The J call may not be correct, given that the DNA end is closer to TRBJ2-7. Germline lookup yields CDR1 LGHNT and CDR2 FRNRAP. The CDR3 runs 16 residues. For the CDR3, the DNA is TGTGCTAGTGGTGCTCCCGAGCGACAGGGTTGCTGCGAGCAGTACTTC. Protein product: CASGAPERQGCCEQYF.

This rearrangement joins TRBV7-2 to TRBJ1-4; D might be TRBD1 (6 bases). V lost 5 bases to trimming and J lost 8 bases, with 15 bases between them. The CDR3 is made up of 14 amino acids. Germline CDR1 and CDR2: SGHTA and FQGNSA. The chain's CDR3 is CASSPPGVREKLFF. The CDR3 DNA reads TGTGCCAGCAGCCCACCAGGGGTTCGGGAAAAACTGTTTTTT.

This sequence joins TRBV10-3 and TRBJ2-1; TRBD1 matches at 11 bases. V trimming: 6 bases; J trimming: 6 bases; junction bases outside the gene matches: 4. The CDR3 spans 14 residues. The germline CDR1 and CDR2 sequences are ENHRY and SYGVKD. CDR3 amino acids: CAIRGQGVFNEQFF. DNA for the CDR3: TGTGCCATCAGGGGACAGGGGGTGTTCAATGAGCAGTTCTTC.

CDR3 residues: CASSFDGETEAFF. The CDR3 DNA reads TGTGCCAGCAGTTTCGACGGAGAGACTGAAGCTTTCTTT. The chain couples TRBV6-4 to TRBJ1-1; D is unresolved. Per the germline V gene, CDR1 is MRHNA and CDR2 is SNTAGT. The CDR3 extends over 13 amino acids. Trimming pared 5 bases from V and 5 bases from J, leaving 12 bases between.

The chain uses TRBV6-6 and TRBJ1-5, with 8 bases aligning to TRBD1. The CDR3 has 15 residues. CDR1 and CDR2 from the germline V gene are MNHNY and SVGAGI (reference sequence). V trimming: 2 bases; J trimming: 7 bases; junction bases outside the gene matches: 7. The CDR3 DNA reads TGTGCCAGCAGTTACCTGGGACAGGTCGGGCAGCCCCAGCATTTT. Its translation is CASSYLGQVGQPQHF.

This chain connects TRBV29-1 to TRBJ2-1, with 14 bases identical to TRBD2. Germline V gene data show CDR1 as SQVTM and CDR2 as ANQGSEA. This CDR3 comprises 14 residues. The trim removed 6 bases at V and 8 bases at J, leaving 6 bases unmatched. CDR3 loop: CSVATSGGVDEQFF. The CDR3 nucleotides read TGCAGCGTGGCGACTAGCGGGGGGGTAGATGAGCAGTTCTTC.

Details on this clone: Germline is not matched at one junction end, which may reflect a read error. Within the sample, other DNA sequences also encode this same CDR3. The chain employs TRBV5-1 and TRBJ1-6, with 7 bases that match TRBD1. The CDR3 covers 14 residues. Germline V gene data show CDR1 as SGHRS and CDR2 as YFSETQ. For the CDR3, the DNA is TGCGCCAGCAGATTGGGAGGGGGCAGGACACCCCTCCACTTT. Its protein product is CASRLGGGRTPLHF.

The chain has TRBV2 and TRBJ2-3, with 7 bases matching TRBD1. V trimming: 6 bases; J trimming: 2 bases; junction bases outside the gene matches: 11. The CDR3 extends over 16 amino acids. Germline CDR1 reads SNHLY; CDR2 reads FYNNEI. The CDR3 DNA reads TGTGCCAGCAGAGAAAGACAGGGTTTGCCCACAGATACGCAGTATTTT. It codes for CASRERQGLPTDTQYF.

This chain connects TRBV30 to TRBJ2-5, with D possibly TRBD2 on 5 matching bases. The V end was cut by 0 bases, the J end by 5 bases, with 16 bases between. Per the germline V gene, CDR1 is GTSNPN and CDR2 is SVGIG (reference sequence). The CDR3 length is 15 residues. CDR3 sequence: CAWSVVLGVGETQYF. The CDR3 DNA sequence: TGTGCCTGGAGTGTAGTTTTGGGAGTGGGGGAGACCCAGTACTTC.

The genes are TRBV7-2 and TRBJ1-1; a possible D gene is TRBD1 (6 bases). Germline assignment: CDR1 SGHTA and CDR2 FQGNSA. There are 13 residues in the CDR3. The V end was cut by 0 bases, the J end by 6 bases, with 8 bases between. CDR3 nucleotides: TGTGCCAGCAGCTTAGCCAGGGGCGCTGAAGCTTTCTTT. It is translated as CASSLARGAEAFF. The whole variable domain, remainder taken from reference TRBV7-2 and TRBJ1-1, is GAGVSQSPSNKVTEKGKDVELRCDPISGHTALYWYRQSLGQGLEFLIYFQGNSAPDKSGLPSDRFSAERTGGSVSTLTIQRTQQEDSAVYLCASSLARGAEAFFGQGTRLTVV.

In the case of this clone: The junction differs from germline at one of its ends, possibly a read error. This chain links TRBV7-9 with TRBJ1-1, with 8 bases identical to TRBD1. The CDR3 has 15 amino acids. The germline V gene encodes CDR1 SEHNR and CDR2 FQNEAQ (reference sequence). This CDR3 is CSSSPNRGKGTEAFF. The CDR3 DNA is TGTTCCAGCAGCCCAAACAGGGGGAAGGGCACTGAAGCTTTCTTT.

The rearrangement uses TRBV6-5 and TRBJ2-7; no definite D call. CDR3 length equals 12 residues. Germline CDR1 reads MNHEY; CDR2 reads SVGAGI. V was trimmed by 5 bases and J by 6 bases, leaving 11 bases between them. This CDR3 is CASSPPSPEQYF. CDR3 in DNA: TGTGCCAGCAGTCCCCCCTCCCCCGAGCAGTACTTC.

This chain links TRBV19 with TRBJ1-1, with a weak D call TRBD1 (5 bases). V dropped 7 bases and J dropped 8 bases, with 17 bases sitting between them. Germline CDR1 reads LNHDA; CDR2 reads SQIVND (reference sequence). The CDR3 is made up of 13 amino acids. In nucleotides, the CDR3 is TGTGCCAGTACCATCGGGGGACGGGCGGAAGCTTTCTTT. This gives the protein CASTIGGRAEAFF.

The J gene is TRBJ1-2, the V gene TRBV6-1, with no clear D. V shed 5 bases and J shed 5 bases, with 12 bases lying between them. The germline V gene encodes CDR1 MNHNS and CDR2 SASEGT. The CDR3 loop spans 13 amino acids. CDR3 in amino acids: CASSSGSLYGYTF. The CDR3 DNA is TGTGCCAGCAGTTCCGGGTCCTTATATGGCTACACCTTC.

V is TRBV5-1 and J is TRBJ2-3; 10 bases match TRBD2. The germline V gene encodes CDR1 SGHRS and CDR2 YFSETQ. V gave up 4 bases and J gave up 3 bases; unmatched junction bases: 11. This CDR3 comprises 17 residues. This CDR3 reads CASSRGLAGAITDTQYF. CDR3 bases: TGCGCCAGCAGCCGGGGGCTAGCGGGGGCTATAACAGATACGCAGTATTTT.

The chain employs TRBV7-2 and TRBJ2-3, with 7 bases matching TRBD2. Germline-derived CDR1 and CDR2 are SGHTA and FQGNSA. This CDR3 is built from 18 residues. Trimming removed 0 bases from V and 5 bases from J; junction bases left unmatched: 14. CDR3 nucleotides: TGTGCCAGCAGCTTAGCGCCATCTGACGGGGGGAGCCAAGATACGCAGTATTTT. Residues: CASSLAPSDGGSQDTQYF.

The rearrangement joins TRBV6-5 to TRBJ1-1; no clear D. V lost 6 bases and J 5 bases, leaving 10 bases between the germline ends. The CDR3 is made up of 12 amino acids. Germline CDR1 reads MNHEY; CDR2 reads SVGAGI. CDR3 amino acids: CASRLPGTEAFF. CDR3 DNA: TGTGCCAGCAGGTTACCGGGGACTGAAGCTTTCTTT.

The chain carries TRBV5-5 and TRBJ1-3; maybe TRBD1 (5 bases). Germline CDR1 and CDR2: SGHKS and YYEKEE (reference sequence). CDR3 length: 16 amino acids. Trimming shortened V by 4 bases and J by 0 bases, and 14 bases separated the two germline ends. CDR3 amino acids: CASSPGPGDSGNTIYF. CDR3 nucleotide sequence: TGTGCCAGCAGCCCTGGTCCGGGGGACTCTGGAAACACCATATATTTT.

There are a few counts of this clone. The chain links TRBV4-3 to TRBJ2-6, with a tentative D call TRBD2 (6 bases). CDR1 and CDR2 (germline): LGHNA, YSLEER. V was trimmed by 1 base and J by 2 bases, leaving 12 bases between them. The CDR3 runs 17 residues. The CDR3 sequence is CASSQVHPGAGANVLTF. CDR3 DNA sequence: TGCGCCAGCAGCCAAGTCCACCCGGGGGCTGGGGCCAACGTCCTGACTTTC.

The J gene is TRBJ1-6, the V gene TRBV2; D not resolved. This CDR3 region has 16 residues. Germline V gives CDR1 SNHLY, CDR2 FYNNEI. V lost 8 bases and J lost 6, with 20 bases in between. The CDR3 loop reads CASGPALPSGNSPLHF. CDR3 DNA: TGTGCCAGCGGACCGGCCTTACCCAGCGGTAATTCACCCCTCCACTTT.

The chain carries TRBV4-2 and TRBJ2-3; the match to TRBD2 covers 10 bases. With 4 bases clipped from V and 3 bases from J, the junction kept 4 bases outside the gene matches. The CDR3 extends over 15 amino acids. Germline V lookup: CDR1 LGHNA, CDR2 YNFKEQ. The CDR3 coding sequence is TGTGCCAGCAGCCGGCAACTAGCGGGGACAGATACGCAGTATTTT. Amino acid sequence: CASSRQLAGTDTQYF.

The rearrangement uses TRBV27 and TRBJ2-3; a weak D match, TRBD2 (5 bases). CDR3 length: 14 residues. Germline V gene sequence: CDR1 MNHEY, CDR2 SMNVEV (reference sequence). Trimming removed 5 bases at V and 1 base at J, with 10 bases between. CDR3 in amino acids: CASSPVEGTDTQYF. For the CDR3, the DNA is TGTGCCAGCAGTCCTGTGGAGGGCACAGATACGCAGTATTTT.